The 5 T cell receptor beta chains given below trace back to one sample, sequenced in a study of shared clonotypes between healthy human individuals. Assay used: immunoSEQ multiplex PCR; TCRdb lists only in-frame clones, some missing. The top ten clones hold approximately 0.52% of a sample with over a million clones, around 78% of them seen once. Sequencing used memory CD4+ T cells from PBMCs. Specified subset: CD45RA-negative fraction. These receptors were taken from a man younger than 30 in good health. Some clones in this sample may be carry-over from other donors' samples.

About this clone: This sample also contains other DNA sequences that code for the same CDR3. The chain couples TRBV6-1 to TRBJ1-2, with D possibly matching TRBD1 (6 bases). CDR1 and CDR2 from the germline V gene are MNHNS and SASEGT. The CDR3 length is 14 residues. Trimming removed 6 bases at V and 1 base at J, with 12 bases between. The CDR3 reads CASSPTGHNYGYTF. CDR3 bases: TGTGCCAGCAGCCCGACAGGCCATAACTATGGCTACACCTTC.

This clone was observed a single time. The genes are TRBV2 and TRBJ2-3; D unresolved. Germline CDR1 and CDR2: SNHLY and FYNNEI. V gave up 6 bases and J gave up 6 bases, with 4 bases separating them. This CDR3 contains 10 residues. The chain's CDR3 is CASRTDTQYF. The CDR3 DNA is TGTGCCAGCAGGACGGATACGCAGTATTTT.

This sequence joins TRBV5-6 and TRBJ2-6; D is uncertain. Trimming pared 4 bases from V and 2 bases from J, leaving 7 bases between. Germline CDR1 is SGHDT and CDR2 is YYEEEE. CDR3 length: 14 amino acids. CDR3 protein: CASSLSAGANVLTF. The CDR3 DNA is TGTGCCAGCAGCCTTTCCGCTGGGGCCAACGTCCTGACTTTC. The whole variable domain, filled in from reference TRBV5-6 and TRBJ2-6, reads DAGVTQSPTHLIKTRGQQVTLRCSPKSGHDTVSWYQQALGQGPQFIFQYYEEEERQRGNFPDRFSGHQFPNYSSELNVNALLLGDSALYLCASSLSAGANVLTFGAGSRLTVL.

V usage is TRBV7-2 and J usage is TRBJ2-5, with 8 bases lining up with TRBD1. The CDR3 loop spans 12 amino acids. Germline V gene data show CDR1 as SGHTA and CDR2 as FQGNSA. V gave up 5 bases and J gave up 9 bases; unmatched junction bases: 5. The CDR3 DNA is TGTGCCAGCAGCCAGGACAGGGTGGCCCAGTACTTC. It translates to CASSQDRVAQYF.

The rearrangement links TRBV7-8 to TRBJ1-1, with TRBD1 matching 7 bases. V lost 5 bases to trimming and J lost 1 base; unmatched junction nucleotides: 7. The CDR3 consists of 15 residues. CDR1 SGHVS and CDR2 FQNEAQ come from the germline V gene. CDR3 nucleotides: TGTGCCAGCAGCCCCCAGGACAGGCGGAACACTGAAGCTTTCTTT. It is translated as CASSPQDRRNTEAFF.